This T cell receptor beta chain was profiled in a study of vaccination and CD4 T cells after COVID-19. The Oncomine TCR Beta short-read assay was applied to DNA of cultured CD4+ T cells. TCRdb ran MiXCR on the PCR reads and lists one entry per CDR3 protein. Here the sample spans around 15,000 distinct CDR3 sequences, 45% to 65% being singletons. The CDR3 extends over 12 amino acids. Trimming removed 5 bases at V and 8 bases at J, with 12 bases between. Germline V CDR1 and CDR2: LNHNV, YYDKDF (reference sequence). Regarding treatment: roughly 10-day PBMC culture with coronavirus spike peptide pools or control peptides (ViraFEST assay). Before Alpha, Beta and Delta appeared in the US, convalescents tested positive (March–late 2020). With around 9.2 ug/ml peptide pools and roughly 10 IU/ml IL-2, PBMCs were cultured at approximately 2 million per well. This clonotype was seen more than once but under ten times. The antigen is unknown.

The V call is TRBV15, the J call TRBJ1-2; D is undetermined. Sequenced material: CD4+ T cells from blood, cultured in vitro. This clonotype was obtained from a human donor who had recovered from COVID-19. This CDR3 is CATSLGSLGYTF. DNA of the CDR3: TGTGCCACCAGCCTGGGGTCATTGGGCTACACCTTC.